The 27 T cell receptor beta chains below come from one sample, sequenced in a study of OX40 agonist ivuxolimab in advanced cancers. This table comes from immunoSEQ multiplex PCR, and its TCRdb copy is limited to in-frame clones, with some not included. The sample includes 48,000 or so clones, 83% seen only once; the top ten take roughly 1.2%. The sequenced sample was CD4+ or CD8+ T cells sorted from blood, obtained in a trial of the OX40 agonist ivuxolimab. Receptors originate from an adult with an advanced solid tumor such as melanoma, head and neck, liver or kidney cancer.

The J gene is TRBJ1-4, the V gene TRBV5-1; 10 bases agree with TRBD1. V lost 0 bases to trimming and J lost 0 bases; unmatched junction nucleotides: 8. The CDR3 has 19 amino acids. Germline assignment: CDR1 SGHRS and CDR2 YFSETQ. The CDR3 here is CASSLGRQGAAATNEKLFF. CDR3 nucleotide sequence: TGCGCCAGCAGCTTGGGACGACAGGGGGCGGCTGCAACTAATGAAAAACTGTTTTTT.

This chain joins TRBV7-2 and TRBJ1-2; D not certain. V was cut by 3 bases and J by 5 bases, with 7 bases left in between. CDR1 and CDR2 (germline): SGHTA, FQGNSA. This CDR3 has 12 residues. The CDR3 DNA reads as TGTGCCAGCAGCTTTGGGGTTTATGGCTACACCTTC. Its translation: CASSFGVYGYTF.

The chain links TRBV7-8 to TRBJ2-7, with a weak D call TRBD1 (5 bases). Germline CDR1 and CDR2: SGHVS and FQNEAQ. V lost 6 bases, J lost 2 bases, and 14 bases lay in between. The length of the CDR3 is 14 residues. CDR3 DNA: TGTGCCAGCAGATTTATGGGGCCCGCCTACGAGCAGTACTTC. It codes for CASRFMGPAYEQYF. Based on the CDR3 plus reference TRBV7-8 and TRBJ2-7, the full variable domain is GAGVSQSPRYKVAKRGQDVALRCDPISGHVSLFWYQQALGQGPEFLTYFQNEAQLDKSGLPSDRFFAERPEGSVSTLKIQRTQQEDSAVYLCASRFMGPAYEQYFGPGTRLTVT.

The J gene is TRBJ2-5, the V gene TRBV7-2, with 10 bases lining up with TRBD2. The CDR3 spans 19 residues. With 4 bases clipped from V and 2 bases from J, the junction kept 16 bases outside the gene matches. From germline, CDR1 is SGHTA and CDR2 FQGNSA. The CDR3 DNA follows: TGTGCCAGCAGCTACACCACTGGCCTAGCGGGGGCCCTTCAAGAGACCCAGTACTTC. It encodes CASSYTTGLAGALQETQYF.

The chain couples TRBV11-2 to TRBJ2-2; perhaps TRBD2 as D (5 bases). Germline V lookup: CDR1 SGHAT, CDR2 FQNNGV. There are 16 residues in the CDR3. Trimming removed 6 bases from V and 6 bases from J, with 20 bases in between. The CDR3 loop is CASRSFWGATSGELFF. CDR3 sequence (DNA): TGTGCCAGCAGGTCATTCTGGGGAGCGACGTCCGGGGAGCTGTTTTTT.

For this clone: Relative to the germline gene, one junction end is altered; a read error may explain this. The chain joins TRBV7-7 to TRBJ2-7; 8 bases are a match to TRBD1. CDR1 and CDR2 (germline): SSHAT, FNYEAQ (reference sequence). The CDR3 length is 14 residues. In DNA, the CDR3 is TGTGCTAGCAGCCCACCGGACAGGGCCTACGAGCAGTACTTC. Its protein is CASSPPDRAYEQYF.

The chain recombines TRBV30 with TRBJ2-7, with D possibly being TRBD1 (6 bases). CDR3 length: 14 amino acids. Germline V lookup: CDR1 GTSNPN, CDR2 SVGIG (reference sequence). V was pared by 4 bases and J by 2 bases, with 15 bases between. CDR3: CAWTLQGPPYEQYF. The CDR3 DNA is TGTGCCTGGACCCTACAGGGTCCCCCCTACGAGCAGTACTTC.

V gene TRBV7-2 combines with J gene TRBJ2-1, with TRBD1 matching 7 bases. From germline, CDR1 is SGHTA and CDR2 FQGNSA. The CDR3 consists of 14 residues. J gave up 7 bases and V 5 bases, and 8 bases lay outside the gene matches. The DNA of the CDR3 is TGTGCCAGCAGCACGGGACGGGGACAGAATGAGCAGTTCTTC. Translated, it gives CASSTGRGQNEQFF.

In DNA form, the CDR3 reads TGTGCCAGCAGCCAGGGACTCACTGAGACCCAGTACTTC. Amino acid sequence: CASSQGLTETQYF. The chain employs TRBV7-3 and TRBJ2-5, with D tentatively TRBD2 (6 bases). V dropped 5 bases and J dropped 5 bases, with 12 bases sitting between them. This CDR3 spans 13 amino acids. Germline CDR1 SGHTA, CDR2 FQGTGA.

CDR3 coding DNA: TGTGCCAGCAGCTCCCAGTCGGGGATCACTAGCACAGATACGCAGTATTTT. Amino acids: CASSSQSGITSTDTQYF. The V and J genes are TRBV7-2 and TRBJ2-3, with a possible D match to TRBD2 (5 bases). Germline-derived CDR1 and CDR2 are SGHTA and FQGNSA. The CDR3 contains 17 residues. V lost 4 bases and J lost 0, with 17 bases in between.

V usage is TRBV6-5 and J usage is TRBJ2-5, with D tentatively TRBD2 (6 bases). The V gene's germline CDR1 is MNHEY and CDR2 SVGAGI. This CDR3 is 15 amino acids long. V lost 4 bases and J lost 3, with 15 bases in between. Written as DNA, the CDR3 is TGTGCCAGCAGTTCACTCGGGACTGTTAAAGAGACCCAGTACTTC. Its translation: CASSSLGTVKETQYF.

The chain couples TRBV2 to TRBJ1-1, with 9 bases matching TRBD1. With 6 bases clipped from V and 4 bases from J, the junction kept 6 bases outside the gene matches. The germline V gene encodes CDR1 SNHLY and CDR2 FYNNEI. This CDR3 contains 14 residues. CDR3 sequence (DNA): TGTGCCAGCAGCATATTGGGACAGGGCACTGAAGCTTTCTTT. Translated, it gives CASSILGQGTEAFF.

This sequence joins TRBV27 and TRBJ2-2; 10 bases match TRBD1. V was pared by 6 bases and J by 4 bases, with 11 bases of the junction left unmatched. The germline gives CDR1 MNHEY, CDR2 SMNVEV (reference sequence). CDR3 length: 17 residues. The CDR3 coding sequence is TGTGCCAGCAGCACCCCTAGGGGACAGGGGTTCACCGGGGAGCTGTTTTTT. The encoded protein is CASSTPRGQGFTGELFF.

This sequence joins TRBV10-2 and TRBJ1-1; unclear D gene. The CDR3 is 12 residues long. The V gene's germline CDR1 is WSHSY and CDR2 SAAADI. With 6 bases removed from V and 1 base from J, the gap between germline ends came to 6 bases. This CDR3 is CASRYGNTEAFF. CDR3 in DNA: TGCGCCAGCAGGTACGGGAACACTGAAGCTTTCTTT.

For the CDR3, the DNA is TGTGCCAGCTCACCAAATCCCGGGCCCAATGAGCAGTTCTTC. As protein: CASSPNPGPNEQFF. V is TRBV18 and J is TRBJ2-1; D gene unclear. The V and J ends lost 2 bases and 6 bases respectively, with 11 bases between them. This CDR3 has 14 residues. The germline V gene has CDR1 KGHSH and CDR2 LQKENI.

This chain connects TRBV5-5 to TRBJ2-5; 10 nucleotides line up with TRBD2. The CDR3 has 16 amino acids. Trimming cost V 4 bases and J 1 base; bases outside gene matches: 7. Looked up from germline, CDR1 is SGHKS and CDR2 is YYEKEE (reference sequence). The CDR3 spells CASSPGASGGQETQYF. CDR3 bases: TGTGCCAGCAGCCCGGGGGCTAGCGGGGGCCAAGAGACCCAGTACTTC.

This chain connects TRBV12-5 to TRBJ1-5; D perhaps matches TRBD1 (5 bases). This CDR3 has 16 residues. The V gene lost 6 bases and the J gene lost 0 bases, with 15 bases spanning the gap. CDR1 and CDR2 from the germline V gene are LGHNT and FRNRAP. The chain's CDR3 is CASGGQGGGSNQPQHF. The CDR3 nucleotides are TGTGCTAGTGGAGGGCAGGGCGGTGGTAGCAATCAGCCCCAGCATTTT.

The V call is TRBV5-1, the J call TRBJ2-3; 8 bases line up with TRBD1. V was pared by 3 bases and J by 1 base, with 7 bases of the junction left unmatched. Germline lookup yields CDR1 SGHRS and CDR2 YFSETQ. CDR3 length equals 16 residues. The CDR3 here is CASSWGRQGRTDTQYF. The CDR3 bases are TGCGCCAGCAGCTGGGGAAGACAGGGGCGCACAGATACGCAGTATTTT.

This clone was seen more than once but under ten times. The chain recombines TRBV5-1 with TRBJ1-2; 9 bases map to TRBD1. There are 17 residues in the CDR3. Per germline, CDR1 SGHRS and CDR2 YFSETQ. With 2 bases clipped from V and 4 bases from J, the junction kept 12 bases outside the gene matches. CDR3 sequence (DNA): TGCGCCAGCAGCTTCTCGGACAGGGGATGGGGAGGCTATGGCTACACCTTC. Its protein is CASSFSDRGWGGYGYTF.

J is TRBJ2-5 and V is TRBV19; 8 bases fit TRBD2. J was trimmed by 0 bases and V by 4 bases; bases with no gene match: 10. The length of the CDR3 is 17 residues. From germline, CDR1 is LNHDA and CDR2 SQIVND (reference sequence). CDR3 in amino acids: CASSTRLRGAYQETQYF. Here the CDR3 DNA reads TGTGCCAGTAGTACCCGTTTGCGGGGGGCCTACCAAGAGACCCAGTACTTC. Filled out from reference TRBV19 and TRBJ2-5, the complete variable domain reads DGGITQSPKYLFRKEGQNVTLSCEQNLNHDAMYWYRQDPGQGLRLIYYSQIVNDFQKGDIAEGYSVSREKKESFPLTVTSAQKNPTAFYLCASSTRLRGAYQETQYFGPGTRLLVL.

The chain has TRBV7-2 and TRBJ1-5; D perhaps matches TRBD1 (6 bases). CDR3 length: 16 amino acids. V was cut by 2 bases and J by 5 bases, with 16 bases left in between. The germline V gene encodes CDR1 SGHTA and CDR2 FQGNSA. The CDR3 protein is CASSLPAGGGHQPQHF. The DNA for the CDR3 is TGTGCCAGCAGCTTACCAGCCGGGGGGGGCCATCAGCCCCAGCATTTT.

The genes are TRBV29-1 and TRBJ1-2; TRBD1 aligns across 7 bases. Germline V gene lookup returns CDR1 SQVTM and CDR2 ANQGSEA. V shed 7 bases, J shed 4 bases, and the junction held 12 bases outside the gene matches. The CDR3 consists of 14 residues. Here the CDR3 DNA reads TGCAGCGACAGGCCAGGGGGGCGCCTCTATGGCTACACCTTC. Translation: CSDRPGGRLYGYTF.

This chain connects TRBV5-1 to TRBJ1-1, with D uncertain. CDR1 is SGHRS and CDR2 is YFSETQ in the germline V gene. Trimming stripped 1 base from V and 1 base from J, with 11 bases between. This CDR3 has 15 residues. Here the CDR3 DNA reads TGCGCCAGCAGCTTGTCTGGGGTGTGGAACACTGAAGCTTTCTTT. Protein product: CASSLSGVWNTEAFF.

This chain's CDR3 is CASSVEELEQFF. The CDR3 DNA reads as TGTGCCAGCAGCGTAGAGGAGCTTGAGCAGTTCTTC. The V and J genes are TRBV9 and TRBJ2-1; D not certain. The CDR3 runs 12 residues. CDR1 and CDR2 (germline): SGDLS, YYNGEE. V dropped 0 bases and J dropped 9 bases, with 7 bases sitting between them.

This clone was seen more than once but under ten times. Here the CDR3 DNA reads TGTGCCAGCAGCTCCAGGTCCGGGATCATGAACACAGATACGCAGTATTTT. Its translation is CASSSRSGIMNTDTQYF. The rearrangement links TRBV7-2 to TRBJ2-3; TRBD2 might be the D (5 bases). Germline V gene data show CDR1 as SGHTA and CDR2 as FQGNSA. This CDR3 contains 17 residues. V was clipped by 4 bases and J by 2 bases, with 19 bases between them.

The chain employs TRBV9 and TRBJ2-3; D unresolved. There are 14 residues in the CDR3. Germline loops: CDR1 SGDLS, CDR2 YYNGEE. Trimming cost V 7 bases and J 0 bases, with 12 bases left between them. CDR3 sequence reads: CASGPGRSTDTQYF. CDR3 coding DNA: TGTGCCAGCGGGCCGGGCCGTAGCACAGATACGCAGTATTTT.

V usage is TRBV6-5 and J usage is TRBJ1-2, with 7 bases identical to TRBD1. Looked up from germline, CDR1 is MNHEY and CDR2 is SVGAGI. The junction had 9 bases not matched to a gene; V was cut back by 7 bases and J by 7 bases. The CDR3 contains 13 residues. This CDR3 is CASTDFRGRGYTF. Written as DNA, the CDR3 is TGTGCCAGCACCGACTTTAGGGGGCGTGGCTACACCTTC.